The 27 T cell receptor beta chains in this list originate from one sample, sequenced in a study of beta chain features in type 1 diabetes. General study points: In all four CD4+ subsets, TCRB CDR3 length was significantly, moderately reduced in type 1 diabetes.

Their target antigens are unknown. Reverse transcription of all isolated RNA meant that expressed TCRB transcripts were sequenced. The assay was immunoSEQ multiplex PCR, and TCRdb's table has in-frame clones only and misses some. The table has some 350,000 clones, 13% seen once. The sequencing input was naive CD4+ T cells from blood. These receptors were taken from a woman aged 18 to 35 with type 1 diabetes.

CDR3 coding DNA: TGTGCCAGCAGCTTAGGGGCAGGGATTAACTATGGCTACACCTTC. This sequence encodes CASSLGAGINYGYTF. The chain combines TRBV7-9 with TRBJ1-2; possibly TRBD1 for D (5 bases). The CDR3 contains 15 residues. Trimming shortened V by 1 base and J by 1 base, and 10 bases separated the two germline ends. The germline V gene has CDR1 SEHNR and CDR2 FQNEAQ (reference sequence).

This clone was counted a few times. The V and J genes are TRBV5-6 and TRBJ2-7, with 12 bases matching TRBD2. Trimming removed 4 bases from V and 1 base from J; junction bases left unmatched: 3. Per germline, CDR1 SGHDT and CDR2 YYEEEE. This CDR3 has 15 amino acids. The CDR3 region has the DNA TGTGCCAGCAGCCTAGCGGGAGGGCCATCCTACGAGCAGTACTTC. Protein: CASSLAGGPSYEQYF.

V gene TRBV29-1 combines with J gene TRBJ2-5; 8 nucleotides align to TRBD2. J lost 5 bases, V lost 6 bases, and 11 bases had no gene match. Germline CDR1 reads SQVTM; CDR2 reads ANQGSEA. This CDR3 contains 14 residues. Here the CDR3 reads CSVASGLAEETQYF. Written as DNA, the CDR3 is TGCAGCGTCGCCTCCGGACTAGCTGAGGAGACCCAGTACTTC.

Only a few counts were recorded for this clone. The chain links TRBV18 to TRBJ1-1, with 8 bases matching TRBD1. The CDR3 extends over 17 amino acids. Per germline, CDR1 KGHSH and CDR2 LQKENI. Trimming took 6 bases from V and 4 from J; bases not matched to a gene: 16. The CDR3 nucleotides are TGTGCCAGCTCCCGCGGACAGGGCTATGGATGGGGCACTGAAGCTTTCTTT. Translating it yields CASSRGQGYGWGTEAFF.

This clone turned up a few times. The V and J genes are TRBV2 and TRBJ2-2, with a possible D match to TRBD2 (5 bases). Per the germline V gene, CDR1 is SNHLY and CDR2 is FYNNEI. This CDR3 comprises 14 residues. Trimming removed 5 bases from V and 1 base from J, with 8 bases in between. The CDR3 sequence: CASSSSGNTGELFF. The CDR3 DNA is TGTGCCAGCAGTTCAAGCGGGAACACCGGGGAGCTGTTTTTT.

This chain connects TRBV9 to TRBJ2-3; tentative D call: TRBD2 (6 bases). The CDR3 extends over 15 amino acids. Trimming left V 3 bases short and J 4 bases short, with 15 bases between. Germline loops: CDR1 SGDLS, CDR2 YYNGEE. In DNA, the CDR3 is TGTGCCAGCAGCGCGACTAGTTCGTCAGCAGATACGCAGTATTTT. Its protein product is CASSATSSSADTQYF.

This clone turned up a few times. The chain joins TRBV7-9 to TRBJ2-1; D may be TRBD2 (6 bases). From germline, CDR1 is SEHNR and CDR2 FQNEAQ (reference sequence). This CDR3 has 15 amino acids. V was shortened by 3 bases and J by 0 bases, with 9 bases between the two germline ends. This chain's CDR3 is CASSFSGSSYNEQFF. The DNA for the CDR3 is TGTGCCAGCAGCTTTAGCGGAAGCTCCTACAATGAGCAGTTCTTC.

This clone has only a few counts. The V and J genes are TRBV30 and TRBJ1-2; the match to TRBD1 covers 10 bases. Losses at the gene ends were 6 bases for V and 3 bases for J; bases not matched to a gene: 10. CDR1 is GTSNPN and CDR2 is SVGIG in the germline V gene (reference sequence). The length of the CDR3 is 15 residues. The CDR3 loop reads CACPDRDRGHYGYTF. DNA for the CDR3: TGTGCCTGCCCGGACAGAGACAGGGGGCACTATGGCTACACCTTC. The whole variable domain, remainder taken from reference TRBV30 and TRBJ1-2, is SQTIHQWPATLVQPVGSPLSLECTVEGTSNPNLYWYRQAAGRGLQLLFYSVGIGQISSEVPQNLSASRPQDRQFILSSKKLLLSDSGFYLCACPDRDRGHYGYTFGSGTRLTVV.

V gene TRBV11-2 combines with J gene TRBJ1-2; a weak D match, TRBD1 (5 bases). With 1 base removed from V and 4 bases from J, the gap between germline ends came to 13 bases. The CDR3 runs to 15 residues. The germline CDR1 and CDR2 sequences are SGHAT and FQNNGV. The CDR3: CASSLAGVGAYGYTF. Here the CDR3 DNA reads TGTGCCAGCAGCTTAGCTGGGGTAGGGGCCTATGGCTACACCTTC.

This clone was found a few times. One junction end disagrees with the germline gene, perhaps due to a read error. The chain couples TRBV5-4 to TRBJ2-5; weak D call: TRBD2 (5 bases). The CDR3 totals 14 residues. The germline V gene has CDR1 SGHNT and CDR2 YYREEE (reference sequence). The CDR3 region is CASSQEVLAETQYF. CDR3 sequence (DNA): TGCGCCAGCAGCCAAGAGGTCTTAGCGGAGACCCAGTACTTC.

V is TRBV10-3 and J is TRBJ1-2; D not certain. Germline loops: CDR1 ENHRY, CDR2 SYGVKD. The CDR3 sequence is 12 residues long. V was trimmed by 2 bases and J by 8 bases, leaving 9 bases between them. Here the CDR3 reads CAISENSRGYTF. CDR3 DNA: TGTGCCATCAGTGAGAACAGTCGAGGCTACACCTTC.

The V gene is TRBV18, the J gene TRBJ2-3, with TRBD2 identical over 11 bases. This CDR3 contains 19 residues. Germline V gene sequence: CDR1 KGHSH, CDR2 LQKENI. Germline trimming cut 3 bases from V and 8 bases from J; bases unmatched to any gene: 19. CDR3 DNA sequence: TGTGCCAGCTCACCCCCGGGACAGGGCGGACTAGCGGGCCCCGGTACGCAGTATTTT. Translated, it gives CASSPPGQGGLAGPGTQYF.

This clone has more than one count but fewer than ten. The J gene is TRBJ1-4, the V gene TRBV25-1; D remains unclear. There are 15 residues in the CDR3. Trimming left V 3 bases short and J 8 bases short, with 16 bases between. Germline V gives CDR1 MGHDK, CDR2 SYGVNS. The CDR3, as DNA: TGTGCCAGCAGTGAGGGGAGGAGGAAAGTAGAAAAACTGTTTTTT. It specifies CASSEGRRKVEKLFF.

The rearrangement uses TRBV28 and TRBJ2-7, with a weak D call TRBD1 (6 bases). Germline CDR1 and CDR2: MDHEN and SYDVKM. This CDR3 comprises 13 residues. Trimming removed 8 bases from V and 0 bases from J, with 11 bases in between. This CDR3 reads CASVTGNSYEQYF. The DNA of the CDR3 is TGTGCCAGCGTAACAGGGAACTCCTACGAGCAGTACTTC.

In this sample, this clone turned up a few times. The chain's CDR3 is CAWSDATGDNQPQHF. The CDR3 DNA is TGTGCCTGGAGTGACGCGACAGGGGACAATCAGCCCCAGCATTTT. The chain recombines TRBV30 with TRBJ1-5; 8 bases line up with TRBD1. The CDR3 length is 15 residues. Germline V gives CDR1 GTSNPN, CDR2 SVGIG (reference sequence). V lost 1 base, J lost 3 bases, and 5 bases stayed unmatched.

J is TRBJ1-2 and V is TRBV19; 7 bases map to TRBD1. Germline V gene data show CDR1 as LNHDA and CDR2 as SQIVND (reference sequence). The CDR3 extends over 16 amino acids. V was pared by 5 bases and J by 7 bases, with 16 bases of the junction left unmatched. CDR3: CASSGEGTVWGAGYTF. The CDR3 DNA is TGTGCCAGTAGTGGCGAAGGGACAGTCTGGGGCGCTGGCTACACCTTC.

The chain has TRBV2 and TRBJ2-2, with 7 nucleotides matching TRBD1. The V and J ends lost 5 bases and 6 bases, in that order; junction bases with no gene match: 6. The CDR3 has 14 amino acids. CDR1 is SNHLY and CDR2 is FYNNEI in the germline V gene. CDR3 residues: CASSNRGGAGELFF. The CDR3 DNA is TGTGCCAGCAGTAACAGGGGTGGCGCCGGGGAGCTGTTTTTT.

This chain links TRBV12-5 with TRBJ2-3, with D possibly TRBD1 on 5 matching bases. CDR3 length equals 15 residues. The V end lost 8 bases, the J end lost 4 bases, and 19 bases lay between the germline ends. The germline V gene encodes CDR1 LGHNT and CDR2 FRNRAP. The DNA for the CDR3 is TGTGCTAGTCGTTCGACAGAAACGATTTCAGATACGCAGTATTTT. Translated: CASRSTETISDTQYF.

The chain recombines TRBV9 with TRBJ2-1; 13 bases fit TRBD2. Germline CDR1 is SGDLS and CDR2 is YYNGEE. This CDR3 region has 16 residues. After removal of 0 bases from V and 6 bases from J, the junction contained 3 bases not matched to a gene. The CDR3 here is CASSVGLAGGINEQFF. CDR3 coding DNA: TGTGCCAGCAGCGTAGGACTAGCGGGAGGTATCAATGAGCAGTTCTTC.

This clone was counted between two and nine times. The chain employs TRBV7-8 and TRBJ2-7; TRBD2 agrees at 12 bases. CDR1 and CDR2 (germline): SGHVS, FQNEAQ. The CDR3 extends over 16 amino acids. V lost 5 bases, J lost 3 bases, and 8 bases stayed unmatched. The CDR3 loop reads CASSTRLAGDLYEQYF. For the CDR3, the DNA is TGTGCCAGCAGCACCCGACTAGCGGGAGATCTCTACGAGCAGTACTTC.

The rearrangement uses TRBV5-4 and TRBJ2-7, with 14 nucleotides matching TRBD2. There are 16 residues in the CDR3. J lost 4 bases, V lost 4 bases, and 7 bases had no gene match. Germline V CDR1 and CDR2: SGHNT, YYREEE (reference sequence). CDR3 loop: CASSPGTSGSMYEQYF. CDR3 DNA sequence: TGTGCCAGCAGCCCCGGGACTAGCGGGAGTATGTACGAGCAGTACTTC.

The rearrangement joins TRBV7-2 to TRBJ1-5; D is perhaps TRBD1 (6 bases). With 8 bases removed from V and 3 bases from J, the gap between germline ends came to 17 bases. Germline V gene data show CDR1 as SGHTA and CDR2 as FQGNSA. There are 15 residues in the CDR3. This chain's CDR3 is CASARGQGNNQPQHF. The CDR3 DNA reads TGTGCCAGCGCTCGCGGGCAGGGGAACAATCAGCCCCAGCATTTT.

There are a few counts of this clone. The chain joins TRBV9 to TRBJ2-3; D is possibly TRBD2 (5 bases). The V gene's germline CDR1 is SGDLS and CDR2 YYNGEE. CDR3 length equals 15 residues. V lost 0 bases and J lost 3, with 11 bases in between. The CDR3 here is CASSVAGSGTDTQYF. The CDR3, as DNA: TGTGCCAGCAGCGTAGCGGGGAGTGGGACAGATACGCAGTATTTT.

The chain's CDR3 is CASSLGHNNEQFF. CDR3 coding DNA: TGCGCCAGCAGCTTGGGACACAACAATGAGCAGTTCTTC. This rearrangement joins TRBV5-1 to TRBJ2-1, with D unclear. V lost 0 bases to trimming and J lost 5 bases, with 6 bases between them. The V gene's germline CDR1 is SGHRS and CDR2 YFSETQ. This CDR3 has 13 amino acids.

The CDR3 region has the DNA TGTGCCAGCAGCCCGATGGCATGGCCTAGCACAGATACGCAGTATTTT. Protein: CASSPMAWPSTDTQYF. The rearrangement joins TRBV14 to TRBJ2-3; D remains ambiguous. This CDR3 is 16 amino acids long. Germline V lookup: CDR1 SGHDN, CDR2 FVKESK. V was shortened by 4 bases and J by 0 bases, with 14 bases between the two germline ends. Looking up the rest from reference TRBV14 and TRBJ2-3 gives the full variable domain: EAGVTQFPSHSVIEKGQTVTLRCDPISGHDNLYWYRRVMGKEIKFLLHFVKESKQDESGMPNNRFLAERTGGTYSTLKVQPAELEDSGVYFCASSPMAWPSTDTQYFGPGTRLTVL.

This clone came up a few times. The chain uses TRBV14 and TRBJ1-1; D ambiguous. Germline V CDR1 and CDR2: SGHDN, FVKESK. The CDR3 is 14 residues long. V gave up 0 bases and J gave up 7 bases, with 12 bases separating them. The CDR3 is CASSQDALTGEAFF. CDR3 in DNA: TGTGCCAGCAGCCAAGATGCACTGACGGGTGAAGCTTTCTTT.

The DNA for the CDR3 is TGTGCCACCAGCAGAGAAGCCCCCGGAGTATACGCTAGCACAGATACGCAGTATTTT. It is translated as CATSREAPGVYASTDTQYF. This chain links TRBV15 with TRBJ2-3, with D unclear. The V and J ends lost 0 bases and 0 bases respectively, with 19 bases between them. The CDR3 totals 19 residues. Germline V gives CDR1 LNHNV, CDR2 YYDKDF (reference sequence).